Listed below are T cell receptor beta chains from one sample, sequenced in a study of blood T cell repertoires in COVID-19. Only in-frame clones appear in the TCRdb table, and some are missing; sequencing was by immunoSEQ multiplex PCR. The sample yields 45,000 or so clones, 70% to 90% seen once. The sequencing input was peripheral blood. These receptors all stem from a human donor in a cohort sampled during active COVID-19. CDR3s include the opening cysteine and the closing phenylalanine or tryptophan. Each record gives: CDR3 protein, V gene, clone size, J gene. The size entry is marked missing in some rows and otherwise reads once, few, many or a size class.

CDR3 protein: CASSRNPTGPTHEQYF
V gene: TRBV4-1
clone size: .
J gene: TRBJ2-7

CDR3 protein: CASSIGRGLTDTQYF
V gene: TRBV19
clone size: .
J gene: TRBJ2-3

CDR3 protein: CASSENPGTGGKLFF
V gene: TRBV9
clone size: .
J gene: TRBJ1-4

CDR3 protein: CASSLGTGFSETQYF
V gene: TRBV5-4
clone size: .
J gene: TRBJ2-5

CDR3 protein: CASSPQRTGSKNQPQHF
V gene: TRBV18
clone size: .
J gene: TRBJ1-5

CDR3 protein: CATSGSGQGIHEQYF
V gene: TRBV15
clone size: .
J gene: TRBJ2-7

CDR3 protein: CAWSVGQNTEAFF
V gene: TRBV30
clone size: few
J gene: TRBJ1-1

CDR3 protein: CASSFRTVAPETQYF
V gene: TRBV6-5
clone size: .
J gene: TRBJ2-5

CDR3 protein: CASSFGGGKWRETYNEQFF
V gene: TRBV11-2
clone size: .
J gene: TRBJ2-1

CDR3 protein: CAWSGTIGRIQYF
V gene: TRBV30
clone size: .
J gene: TRBJ2-4

CDR3 protein: CASSYSTGIRNSPLHF
V gene: TRBV6-5
clone size: few
J gene: TRBJ1-6

CDR3 protein: CASKVPGANTEAFF
V gene: TRBV6-5
clone size: .
J gene: TRBJ1-1

CDR3 protein: CASSYSRVENEQYF
V gene: TRBV6-2/TRBV6-3
clone size: .
J gene: TRBJ2-7

CDR3 protein: CASSLLGGVNTEAFF
V gene: TRBV18
clone size: .
J gene: TRBJ1-1

CDR3 protein: CASSLILAGGWNEQFF
V gene: TRBV5-1
clone size: .
J gene: TRBJ2-1

CDR3 protein: CASSWGQGAQRWGGYTF
V gene: TRBV5-6
clone size: .
J gene: TRBJ1-2

CDR3 protein: CSASTGGGYYEQYF
V gene: TRBV20-1
clone size: .
J gene: TRBJ2-7

CDR3 protein: CASSHRTEAYEQYF
V gene: TRBV7-2
clone size: .
J gene: TRBJ2-7

CDR3 protein: CASSRGQGLSLGTEAFF
V gene: TRBV5-1
clone size: once
J gene: TRBJ1-1

CDR3 protein: CASRLSAQPQHF
V gene: TRBV28
clone size: .
J gene: TRBJ1-5

CDR3 protein: CAWSVMRAQGYTF
V gene: TRBV30
clone size: .
J gene: TRBJ1-2

CDR3 protein: CASSPRLAGPYNEQFF
V gene: TRBV4-1
clone size: .
J gene: TRBJ2-1

CDR3 protein: CASSEGSWNTEAFF
V gene: TRBV19
clone size: .
J gene: TRBJ1-1

CDR3 protein: CASSVGRGTEAFF
V gene: TRBV6-5
clone size: .
J gene: TRBJ1-1

CDR3 protein: CASSRYNEQFF
V gene: TRBV12-3/TRBV12-4
clone size: .
J gene: TRBJ2-1

CDR3 protein: CSASRRGELFF
V gene: TRBV20-1
clone size: .
J gene: TRBJ2-2

CDR3 protein: CASSFSRNTEAFF
V gene: TRBV7-8
clone size: .
J gene: TRBJ1-1

CDR3 protein: CASSLSPRGNQPQHF
V gene: TRBV27
clone size: .
J gene: TRBJ1-5

CDR3 protein: CASRPRQGGGYEQYF
V gene: TRBV2
clone size: few
J gene: TRBJ2-7

CDR3 protein: CASMGYSYEQYF
V gene: TRBV28
clone size: .
J gene: TRBJ2-7

CDR3 protein: CASQPGQGIYEQYF
V gene: TRBV11-2
clone size: .
J gene: TRBJ2-7

CDR3 protein: CASSLQGGFNEQFF
V gene: TRBV7-3
clone size: .
J gene: TRBJ2-1

CDR3 protein: CAGERDRAFYEQFF
V gene: TRBV30
clone size: .
J gene: TRBJ2-1

CDR3 protein: CASSREVTPLHF
V gene: TRBV7-2
clone size: .
J gene: TRBJ1-6

CDR3 protein: CASSATAGGPTDTQYF
V gene: TRBV9
clone size: .
J gene: TRBJ2-3